One T cell receptor (beta chain) is described in this entry. Other DNA sequences in this sample translate to the same CDR3. The CDR3 spans 13 residues. The V gene lost 2 bases and the J gene lost 5 bases, with 9 bases spanning the gap. Per germline, CDR1 LGHDT and CDR2 YNNKEL (reference sequence). The entry originates in a study of blood T cell repertoires in COVID-19. Sequencing used immunoSEQ multiplex PCR; TCRdb keeps in-frame clones, though not all of them. The sample lists tens of thousands of clones, 85% to 90% occurring once. V is TRBV3-1 (or the pseudogene TRBV3-2) and J is TRBJ1-1; D is perhaps TRBD1 (5 bases). The clonotype comes from a woman over 75 with active or convalescent COVID-19. Source material: peripheral blood. The CDR3 nucleotides are TGTGCCAGCAGCCAACAGGGCGGTACTGAAGCTTTCTTT. This gives the protein CASSQQGGTEAFF.